The 8 T cell receptor beta chains reported below all come from one sample, sequenced in a study of blood T cell repertoires in COVID-19. Produced via immunoSEQ multiplex PCR; TCRdb's table is partial and in-frame only. The sample carries 450,000 to 600,000 clones, roughly nine tenths recorded once. Sequenced material: PBMCs or T cells enriched from blood (not recorded which). These receptors all come from a young woman who had recovered from COVID-19.

The chain is built from TRBV19 and TRBJ1-2, with D uncertain. Looked up from germline, CDR1 is LNHDA and CDR2 is SQIVND (reference sequence). The CDR3 contains 19 residues. Trimming cost V 5 bases and J 8 bases, with 33 bases left between them. In nucleotides, the CDR3 is TGTGCCAGTAGTTTGGGTGGTGAGGCCCTTCAGATCCTCCCTAAGGGCTACACCTTC. Protein product: CASSLGGEALQILPKGYTF.

The chain couples TRBV7-9 to TRBJ1-1, with TRBD1 matching 9 bases. The CDR3 covers 15 residues. The germline V gene encodes CDR1 SEHNR and CDR2 FQNEAQ (reference sequence). After removal of 2 bases from V and 6 bases from J, the junction contained 7 bases not matched to a gene. The CDR3 loop is CASSLWTGEFSEAFF. The CDR3 DNA is TGTGCCAGCAGCTTATGGACAGGGGAGTTCTCTGAAGCTTTCTTT.

This rearrangement joins TRBV15 to TRBJ1-2, with D possibly TRBD1 on 5 matching bases. Trimming took 4 bases from V and 4 from J, leaving 10 bases between them. The CDR3 covers 13 residues. Germline assignment: CDR1 LNHNV and CDR2 YYDKDF (reference sequence). In DNA form, the CDR3 reads TGTGCCACCAGCACACAGGTAACCTATGGCTACACCTTC. The encoded protein is CATSTQVTYGYTF.

The genes are TRBV13 and TRBJ1-1; maybe TRBD1 (6 bases). V gave up 1 base and J gave up 5 bases, with 8 bases separating them. This CDR3 has 13 amino acids. In germline, CDR1 is PRHDT, CDR2 FYEKMQ (reference sequence). CDR3 bases: TGTGCCAGCAGCTTAGAAGGGGGAACTGAAGCTTTCTTT. Its protein is CASSLEGGTEAFF.

This chain links TRBV10-2 with TRBJ2-2, with D maybe TRBD1 (6 bases). Trimming removed 10 bases at V and 1 base at J, with 13 bases between. The CDR3 is 14 amino acids. CDR1 is WSHSY and CDR2 is SAAADI in the germline V gene. This chain's CDR3 is CATPRDKNTGELFF. CDR3 nucleotides: TGCGCCACCCCAAGGGACAAGAACACCGGGGAGCTGTTTTTT.

V usage is TRBV20-1 and J usage is TRBJ1-5, with no clear D. CDR3 length: 10 residues. The V and J ends lost 6 bases and 6 bases respectively, with 6 bases between them. Germline loops: CDR1 DFQATT, CDR2 SNEGSKA (reference sequence). The CDR3 bases are TGCAGTGCCCCATGTCAGCCCCAGCATTTT. It encodes CSAPCQPQHF.

This sequence joins TRBV30 and TRBJ1-3; TRBD1 is a possible D gene (6 bases). The CDR3 runs to 14 residues. Trimming pared 5 bases from V and 2 bases from J, leaving 13 bases between. CDR1 GTSNPN and CDR2 SVGIG come from the germline V gene (reference sequence). In nucleotides, the CDR3 is TGTGCCTGGGGATCCGGGACAACTGGAAACACCATATATTTT. It translates to CAWGSGTTGNTIYF.

V and J are TRBV2 and TRBJ2-3, with TRBD2 as a possible D gene (5 bases). This CDR3 region has 14 residues. The germline V gene has CDR1 SNHLY and CDR2 FYNNEI. The V end lost 4 bases, the J end lost 1 base, and 9 bases lay between the germline ends. The DNA for the CDR3 is TGTGCCAGCAGTGCCGGGATTCGCACAGATACGCAGTATTTT. It specifies CASSAGIRTDTQYF. Combining the CDR3 with reference TRBV2 and TRBJ2-3 gives the whole variable domain EPEVTQTPSHQVTQMGQEVILRCVPISNHLYFYWYRQILGQKVEFLVSFYNNEISEKSEIFDDQFSVERPDGSNFTLKIRSTKLEDSAMYFCASSAGIRTDTQYFGPGTRLTVL.